Listed below are T cell receptor beta chains from one sample, sequenced in a study of CD8 T cells in ankylosing spondylitis. Via MiXCR, TCRdb re-called the 5' RACE reads, giving one row per CDR3 protein. In the table there are about 840,000 distinct CDR3 sequences, about an eighth of which are singletons. Sequences were obtained from blood, either unsorted or a sorted T cell fraction (not recorded which). The receptors derive from a male donor with ankylosing spondylitis. Each CDR3 is given with its conserved first and last residue. Fields, in order: D gene, V gene, CDR3 protein. D genes are given only for firm matches.

TRBD1 TRBV5-6 CASSTGETGETQYF
NA TRBV29-1 CSVQGLRLDGEQYF
NA TRBV6-6 CASSWDSSGAFF
TRBD2 TRBV7-2 CASSLMTSGSGEQFF
TRBD2 TRBV29-1 CSVPTSGSSNEQFF
TRBD2 TRBV9 CASSAGTSLYNEQFF
NA TRBV5-1 CASSTLGGGHGYGYTF
TRBD1 TRBV7-9 CASSRGQTATNEKLFF
NA TRBV10-3 CATREPTYNEQFF
TRBD1 TRBV7-9 CASSPHRGTSVDYTF
TRBD2 TRBV4-2 CASSPALAGGQVEQFF
NA TRBV12-3/TRBV12-4 CASNPEWGANTGELFF
NA TRBV4-2 CASSPLRSDTQYF
NA TRBV12-3/TRBV12-4 CASRPRVGGTEAFF
TRBD1 TRBV20-1 CSAIRTGGRNIQYF
NA TRBV4-2 CASSQESRGAFEKLFF
NA TRBV30 CAWSAGAGYGYTF
NA TRBV10-3 CASRTSDVNNSPLHF
NA TRBV6-1 CASNQHRVLRQYF
NA TRBV7-2 CASSLSEGSPLHF
TRBD1 TRBV7-9 CASSSGVRGLTDTQYF
NA TRBV10-3 CAISETATTGRNQPQHF
TRBD2 TRBV7-3 CASSLMGLAGNNEQFF
NA TRBV7-8 CASSRLRGSSYEQYF
TRBD1 TRBV12-3/TRBV12-4 CASSLQGVGTEAFF
TRBD2 TRBV20-1 CSAIMTSGRAREQFF
NA TRBV6-1 CASSRPRKGLRETQYF
NA TRBV24-1 CATSGPGHRRGETQYF
NA TRBV7-2 CASSSLQGFDYEQYF
NA TRBV10-3 CAIRDSFGNTQYF
NA TRBV20-1 CSATLGSGANVLTF
NA TRBV12-3/TRBV12-4 CASSLGTASYEQYF
TRBD2 TRBV7-2 CASSLSGASYEQYF
TRBD1 TRBV12-5 CASARRDRVFEGSYNEQFF
NA TRBV4-2 CASSQGGPQPQHF
NA TRBV7-2 CASSPQWRGALHF
NA TRBV7-2 CASSLEPLQNSNEAFF
NA TRBV7-2 CASSLVGPWPVF
TRBD1 TRBV19 CASSVGQGDYEQYF
TRBD2 TRBV20-1 CSASLAGANTGELFF
NA TRBV6-1 CASSEVGVHSYEQYF
TRBD2 TRBV18 CASSLSGTKQFF
NA TRBV20-1 CSASMRSGEQYF
NA TRBV12-3/TRBV12-4 CASSFQGAGGYTF
TRBD1 TRBV20-1 CSALRTGTDSPLHF
TRBD1 TRBV7-2 CASRERQGANEKLFF
NA TRBV7-9 CASSLGAGNEQYF
TRBD1 TRBV20-1 CSAKAGTGGQPQHF
TRBD1 TRBV6-5 CASSYFQGGGYTF
NA TRBV12-3/TRBV12-4 CASSLHVGGSRSPLHF
NA TRBV27 CASSPRLTFTDTQYF
NA TRBV6-5 CASSYLFDSLAKNIQYF
TRBD2 TRBV7-9 CASSSPPSGGTDTQYF